Presented here are 5 T cell receptor beta chains from one specimen sequenced in a study of OX40 agonist ivuxolimab in advanced cancers. This table comes from immunoSEQ multiplex PCR, and its TCRdb copy is limited to in-frame clones, with some not included. The repertoire holds 40,000 to 55,000 clones, with about 90% as singletons. Sequencing used CD4+ or CD8+ T cells sorted from blood, obtained in a trial of the OX40 agonist ivuxolimab. These receptors all come from an adult with an advanced solid tumor such as melanoma, head and neck, liver or kidney cancer.

The gene calls are TRBV6-6 and TRBJ1-1, with a tentative D call TRBD1 (5 bases). Trimming removed 2 bases at V and 4 bases at J, with 11 bases between. Germline V gives CDR1 MNHNY, CDR2 SVGAGI (reference sequence). This CDR3 region has 14 residues. CDR3 nucleotide sequence: TGTGCCAGCAGTTACGGGGGGGTAGGCACTGAAGCTTTCTTT. Translating it yields CASSYGGVGTEAFF.

CDR3 loop: CASSGTSIGELFF. In DNA, the CDR3 is TGTGCCAGCAGCGGGACTAGCATCGGGGAGCTGTTTTTT. The chain has TRBV27 and TRBJ2-2, with 9 bases fitting TRBD2. V shed 6 bases, J shed 7 bases, and the junction held 3 bases outside the gene matches. Looked up from germline, CDR1 is MNHEY and CDR2 is SMNVEV (reference sequence). The CDR3 has 13 residues.

The J gene is TRBJ1-4, the V gene TRBV5-1; 8 bases align to TRBD1. Per the germline V gene, CDR1 is SGHRS and CDR2 is YFSETQ. The V segment lost 5 bases and the J segment 0 bases; nucleotides outside the gene matches: 3. CDR3 size: 15 residues. This chain's CDR3 is CASRPTGATNEKLFF. The DNA of the CDR3 is TGCGCCAGCAGACCGACAGGGGCAACTAATGAAAAACTGTTTTTT.

The chain joins TRBV4-1 to TRBJ1-1; 11 nucleotides line up with TRBD1. The CDR3 extends over 15 amino acids. The V and J ends lost 5 bases and 5 bases, in that order; junction bases with no gene match: 7. Germline assignment: CDR1 MGHRA and CDR2 YSYEKL. This CDR3 is CASSDQDRGLTEAFF. DNA for the CDR3: TGCGCCAGCAGCGATCAGGACAGGGGGCTTACTGAAGCTTTCTTT.

This rearrangement joins TRBV5-1 to TRBJ2-1; D might be TRBD2 (6 bases). V lost 5 bases and J 5 bases, leaving 17 bases between the germline ends. CDR3 length: 15 amino acids. Germline CDR1 reads SGHRS; CDR2 reads YFSETQ. The CDR3 region has the DNA TGCGCCAGCAGTCCTGCTATGACTAGTAACAATGAGCAGTTCTTC. It yields the protein CASSPAMTSNNEQFF.